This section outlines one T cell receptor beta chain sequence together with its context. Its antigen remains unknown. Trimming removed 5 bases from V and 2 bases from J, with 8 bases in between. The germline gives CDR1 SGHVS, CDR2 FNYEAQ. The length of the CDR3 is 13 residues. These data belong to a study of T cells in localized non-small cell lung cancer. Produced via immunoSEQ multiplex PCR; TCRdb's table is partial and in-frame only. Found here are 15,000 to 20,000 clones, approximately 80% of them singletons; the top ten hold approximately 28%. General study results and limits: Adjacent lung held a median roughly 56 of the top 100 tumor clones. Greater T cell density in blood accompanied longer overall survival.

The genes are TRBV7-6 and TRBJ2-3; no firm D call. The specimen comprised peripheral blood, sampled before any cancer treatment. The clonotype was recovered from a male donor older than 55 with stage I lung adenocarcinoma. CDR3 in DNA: TGTGCCAGCAGCCCGGCCATCACAGATACGCAGTATTTT. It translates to CASSPAITDTQYF.